The T cell receptor beta chain described here comes from a study of spatial heterogeneity in lung cancer. In the study overall: As counted in raw reads, each unique TCR and UMI combination appeared more than ten times on average. General study results and limits: Compared with follow-up, resection was when ubiquitous expanded tumor TCRs appeared in blood more.

The sample's time point: sample taken at primary tumor resection. TCRs were sequenced from unsorted whole RNA of tumor, nontumor lung or PBMC. Approximately 70 TRACERx patients with early, untreated non-small cell lung cancer donated samples. CDR1 SNHLY and CDR2 FYNNEI come from the germline V gene. This CDR3 spans 15 amino acids. Trimming at V came to 8 bases and at J to 5 bases, leaving 9 bases not matched to a gene. TCRdb fed the 5' RACE reads into MiXCR, producing one record per CDR3 protein. The sample holds about 42,000 distinct CDR3 sequences, 6% to 7% seen once. As concerns this clonotype: Its matching antigen is unknown.

The V call is TRBV2, the J call TRBJ2-1; TRBD2 aligns across 10 bases. This sample comprised PBMCs, obtained at surgery. The TCR comes from a female donor with early-stage non-small cell lung cancer. The CDR3 bases are TGTGCCAGCCGCTATGGACTAGCGGAGAACAATGAGCAGTTCTTC. Translating gives CASRYGLAENNEQFF.